These 22 T cell receptor beta chains were all obtained from the same sample, sequenced in a study of cytomegalovirus exposure and HLA in healthy donors. Some clones are missing from TCRdb's copy, which holds only in-frame ones; the method was immunoSEQ multiplex PCR. This table holds tens of thousands of clones, approximately 95% found once. Sequenced: PBMCs. These receptors all stem from a woman younger than 30 in good health and CMV-seronegative.

This clone was recorded once. This rearrangement joins TRBV10-3 to TRBJ1-4; D perhaps matches TRBD1 (6 bases). V was cut by 3 bases and J by 6 bases, with 23 bases left in between. The CDR3 covers 18 residues. Germline CDR1 and CDR2: ENHRY and SYGVKD. The CDR3 reads CAISETDSSPPVDEKLFF. The CDR3 nucleotides read TGTGCCATCAGTGAAACGGACAGTTCGCCCCCAGTGGATGAAAAACTGTTTTTT.

J is TRBJ2-5 and V is TRBV28; 7 nucleotides agree with TRBD2. The ends lost 4 bases at V and 1 base at J; junction bases unmatched: 12. The CDR3 runs to 17 residues. Germline V gene data show CDR1 as MDHEN and CDR2 as SYDVKM. CDR3 sequence: CASSSSLHRLAQETQYF. In nucleotides, the CDR3 is TGTGCCAGCAGTTCATCTCTTCATCGACTAGCCCAAGAGACCCAGTACTTC.

CDR3 sequence (DNA): TGTGCCAGCAGCGCTACCCCCAGGGGGCGCAATGAGCAGTTCTTC. Protein product: CASSATPRGRNEQFF. V usage is TRBV9 and J usage is TRBJ2-1, with 8 bases fitting TRBD1. This CDR3 comprises 15 residues. The junction had 8 bases not matched to a gene; V was cut back by 3 bases and J by 6 bases. The germline CDR1 and CDR2 sequences are SGDLS and YYNGEE.

The rearrangement joins TRBV9 to TRBJ1-6, with 7 bases matching TRBD1. V lost 3 bases to trimming and J lost 3 bases; unmatched junction nucleotides: 3. Germline assignment: CDR1 SGDLS and CDR2 YYNGEE. The CDR3 covers 15 residues. The CDR3 sequence: CASSAGQVYNSPLHF. In nucleotides, the CDR3 is TGTGCCAGCAGCGCCGGACAGGTCTATAATTCACCCCTCCACTTT.

V usage is TRBV4-3 and J usage is TRBJ2-2; the match to TRBD1 covers 7 bases. The junction had 5 bases not matched to a gene; V was cut back by 0 bases and J by 4 bases. Germline CDR1 is LGHNA and CDR2 is YSLEER. The CDR3 totals 16 residues. CDR3 loop: CASSQDNRGGTGELFF. The CDR3 DNA follows: TGCGCCAGCAGCCAAGATAACAGGGGCGGCACCGGGGAGCTGTTTTTT.

V is TRBV5-1 and J is TRBJ2-2; 7 bases fit TRBD1. After removal of 4 bases from V and 8 bases from J, the junction contained 14 bases not matched to a gene. CDR1 is SGHRS, CDR2 YFSETQ, per germline. This CDR3 is 16 amino acids long. In DNA form, the CDR3 reads TGCGCCAGCAGCCCCTCCGGGACAGCGACACCGGGGGAGCTGTTTTTT. Translating it yields CASSPSGTATPGELFF. The whole variable domain, remainder taken from reference TRBV5-1 and TRBJ2-2, is KAGVTQTPRYLIKTRGQQVTLSCSPISGHRSVSWYQQTPGQGLQFLFEYFSETQRNKGNFPGRFSGRQFSNSRSEMNVSTLELGDSALYLCASSPSGTATPGELFFGEGSRLTVL.

CDR3 residues: CASSEAGSSTDTQYF. For the CDR3, the DNA is TGTGCCAGCAGCGAAGCAGGGTCAAGCACAGATACGCAGTATTTT. The chain uses TRBV13 and TRBJ2-3; D perhaps matches TRBD1 (5 bases). Germline V gene sequence: CDR1 PRHDT, CDR2 FYEKMQ (reference sequence). V was pared by 5 bases and J by 0 bases, with 12 bases between. This CDR3 is 15 amino acids long.

The chain carries TRBV7-9 and TRBJ1-2; perhaps TRBD1 as D (6 bases). Germline V gene data show CDR1 as SEHNR and CDR2 as FQNEAQ (reference sequence). The CDR3 runs to 13 residues. Trimming left V 5 bases short and J 2 bases short, with 9 bases between. The CDR3 bases are TGTGCCAGCAGCCTTGGACAGAACTATGGCTACACCTTC. Translating it yields CASSLGQNYGYTF.

The chain combines TRBV9 with TRBJ2-2; 12 nucleotides align to TRBD2. This CDR3 region has 16 residues. The germline gives CDR1 SGDLS, CDR2 YYNGEE. The V gene end was trimmed by 3 bases and the J gene end by 4 bases; junction bases not matched to a gene: 4. In nucleotides, the CDR3 is TGTGCCAGCAGCGCTAGCGGGAGGGCCCTCACCGGGGAGCTGTTTTTT. Its protein is CASSASGRALTGELFF.

The chain recombines TRBV9 with TRBJ2-2, with 9 positions matching TRBD1. CDR3 length: 16 residues. The junction had 9 bases not matched to a gene; V was cut back by 3 bases and J by 6 bases. Looked up from germline, CDR1 is SGDLS and CDR2 is YYNGEE. CDR3 region: CASSARGQGGAGELFF. In nucleotides, the CDR3 is TGTGCCAGCAGCGCCCGGGGACAGGGAGGAGCCGGGGAGCTGTTTTTT.

The chain employs TRBV6-1 and TRBJ2-7, with 9 bases lining up with TRBD1. The CDR3 has 10 amino acids. CDR1 and CDR2 (germline): MNHNS, SASEGT. CDR3 in DNA: TGTGGGACAGGGGCCTACGAGCAGTACGTC. Translating gives CGTGAYEQYV.

With regard to this clone: Other DNA variants within this sample encode the same CDR3. This sequence joins TRBV25-1 and TRBJ1-1, with D unresolved. V was cut by 1 base and J by 8 bases, with 11 bases left in between. Germline loops: CDR1 MGHDK, CDR2 SYGVNS. The CDR3 sequence is 13 residues long. CDR3 DNA: TGTGCCAGCAGTGAATCCCGACAACCAGAAGCTTTCTTT. This gives the protein CASSESRQPEAFF. Full variable domain (outside the CDR3, taken from reference TRBV25-1 and TRBJ1-1): EADIYQTPRYLVIGTGKKITLECSQTMGHDKMYWYQQDPGMELHLIHYSYGVNSTEKGDLSSESTVSRIRTEHFPLTLESARPSHTSQYLCASSESRQPEAFFGQGTRLTVV.

J is TRBJ1-2 and V is TRBV6-1; 9 bases are a match to TRBD1. This CDR3 has 16 residues. Germline trimming cut 2 bases from V and 4 bases from J; bases unmatched to any gene: 8. Germline V gives CDR1 MNHNS, CDR2 SASEGT. The CDR3 is CASSEYRGQTSYGYTF. The CDR3 DNA is TGTGCCAGCAGTGAATACAGGGGGCAGACCTCCTATGGCTACACCTTC.

The gene calls are TRBV18 and TRBJ1-6, with TRBD1 as a possible D gene (6 bases). Germline V lookup: CDR1 KGHSH, CDR2 LQKENI. The CDR3 consists of 15 residues. Between the trimmed V and J ends, which lost 6 bases and 10 bases, there was a span of 19 bases. The CDR3 region has the DNA TGTGCCAGCTCCCGTTCCGGCAGGGGAGAGTCACCCCTCCACTTT. It codes for CASSRSGRGESPLHF.

The V call is TRBV12-2, the J call TRBJ2-5; no DNA check was done on the table's D call, TRBD2. TRBV12-2 is given as a pseudogene. CDR3 length: 18 amino acids. The CDR3 spells CASRSSWGSGRPPETQYF. DNA for the CDR3: TGTGCAAGTCGCTCCTCTTGGGGGAGCGGGAGGCCTCCGGAGACCCAGTACTTC.

The chain combines TRBV29-1 with TRBJ1-2, with D hard to call. V was trimmed by 4 bases and J by 5 bases, leaving 14 bases between them. The CDR3 totals 13 residues. Germline V gene sequence: CDR1 SQVTM, CDR2 ANQGSEA. The CDR3 here is CSVVGPAGYGYTF. CDR3 bases: TGCAGCGTTGTCGGGCCAGCGGGGTATGGCTACACCTTC.

The V and J genes are TRBV27 and TRBJ2-5; 8 positions match TRBD1. Germline assignment: CDR1 MNHEY and CDR2 SMNVEV (reference sequence). The V gene end was trimmed by 6 bases and the J gene end by 5 bases; junction bases not matched to a gene: 11. This CDR3 spans 15 amino acids. CDR3 amino acids: CASSRTGSVWETQYF. DNA for the CDR3: TGTGCCAGCAGCAGGACAGGGTCGGTCTGGGAGACCCAGTACTTC.

The J gene is TRBJ2-2, the V gene TRBV10-3, with no clear D. CDR1 is ENHRY, CDR2 SYGVKD, per germline. The ends were cut back, 4 bases at V and 1 base at J, with 10 bases in the middle. This CDR3 is built from 15 residues. The CDR3: CAISAADMNTGELFF. CDR3 nucleotide sequence: TGTGCCATCAGTGCTGCAGATATGAACACCGGGGAGCTGTTTTTT.

The V and J genes are TRBV30 and TRBJ1-5; D perhaps matches TRBD1 (6 bases). The length of the CDR3 is 16 residues. Germline lookup yields CDR1 GTSNPN and CDR2 SVGIG (reference sequence). V was trimmed by 1 base and J by 2 bases, leaving 15 bases between them. CDR3 bases: TGTGCCTGGAGTGGCATCGGCAGGGGTCGCAATCAGCCCCAGCATTTT. Translated, it gives CAWSGIGRGRNQPQHF.

The chain carries TRBV4-1 and TRBJ2-7, with 8 bases matching TRBD2. The CDR3 loop spans 17 amino acids. J was trimmed by 2 bases and V by 2 bases; bases with no gene match: 11. CDR1 MGHRA and CDR2 YSYEKL come from the germline V gene. CDR3 bases: TGCGCCAGCAGCCAAATATCCCTGGGACTAGTGACCTACGAGCAGTACTTC. Translating gives CASSQISLGLVTYEQYF.

This clone was observed a single time. The chain uses TRBV9 and TRBJ2-3; the match to TRBD2 covers 12 bases. V gave up 0 bases and J gave up 1 base; unmatched junction bases: 3. Germline assignment: CDR1 SGDLS and CDR2 YYNGEE. The CDR3 totals 17 residues. CDR3 DNA sequence: TGTGCCAGCAGCGTAGGCCCTAGCGGGAGGGGCACAGATACGCAGTATTTT. Residues: CASSVGPSGRGTDTQYF. Full variable domain (missing parts from reference TRBV9 and TRBJ2-3): DSGVTQTPKHLITATGQRVTLRCSPRSGDLSVYWYQQSLDQGLQFLIQYYNGEERAKGNILERFSAQQFPDLHSELNLSSLELGDSALYFCASSVGPSGRGTDTQYFGPGTRLTVL.

This chain links TRBV6-5 with TRBJ1-1, with D maybe TRBD1 (5 bases). This CDR3 region has 16 residues. The V gene's germline CDR1 is MNHEY and CDR2 SVGAGI. Between the trimmed V and J ends, which lost 4 bases and 4 bases, there was a span of 19 bases. CDR3 amino acids: CASSSLLGAGITEAFF. The CDR3 DNA follows: TGTGCCAGCAGTTCCCTGTTAGGGGCGGGAATCACTGAAGCTTTCTTT.